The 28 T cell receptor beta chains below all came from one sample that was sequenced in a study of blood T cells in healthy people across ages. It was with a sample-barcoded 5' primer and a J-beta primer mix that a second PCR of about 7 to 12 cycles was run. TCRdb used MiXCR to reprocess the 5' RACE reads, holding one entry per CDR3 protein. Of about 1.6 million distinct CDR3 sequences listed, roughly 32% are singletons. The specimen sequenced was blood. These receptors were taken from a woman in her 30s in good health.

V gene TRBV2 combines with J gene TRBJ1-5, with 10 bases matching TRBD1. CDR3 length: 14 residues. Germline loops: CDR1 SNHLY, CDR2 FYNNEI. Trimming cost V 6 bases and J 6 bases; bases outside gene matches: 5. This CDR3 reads CASSAGTGVQPQHF. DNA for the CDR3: TGTGCCAGCAGCGCCGGGACAGGGGTTCAGCCCCAGCATTTT. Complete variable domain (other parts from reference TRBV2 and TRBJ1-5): EPEVTQTPSHQVTQMGQEVILRCVPISNHLYFYWYRQILGQKVEFLVSFYNNEISEKSEIFDDQFSVERPDGSNFTLKIRSTKLEDSAMYFCASSAGTGVQPQHFGDGTRLSIL.

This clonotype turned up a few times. The CDR3, as DNA: TGTGCCAGCAGTCCCGGGACACCTACCACAGATACGCAGTATTTT. Translated, it gives CASSPGTPTTDTQYF. The chain recombines TRBV2 with TRBJ2-3, with a possible D match to TRBD1 (6 bases). V shed 5 bases and J shed 2 bases, with 14 bases lying between them. CDR3 size: 15 residues. From germline, CDR1 is SNHLY and CDR2 FYNNEI.

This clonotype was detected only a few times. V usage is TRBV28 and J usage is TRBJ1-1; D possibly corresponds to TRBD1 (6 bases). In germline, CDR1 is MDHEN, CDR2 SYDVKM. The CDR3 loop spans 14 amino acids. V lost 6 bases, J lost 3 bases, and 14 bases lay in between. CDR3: CASSKGGEDTEAFF. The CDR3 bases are TGTGCCAGCAGCAAAGGGGGGGAGGACACTGAAGCTTTCTTT.

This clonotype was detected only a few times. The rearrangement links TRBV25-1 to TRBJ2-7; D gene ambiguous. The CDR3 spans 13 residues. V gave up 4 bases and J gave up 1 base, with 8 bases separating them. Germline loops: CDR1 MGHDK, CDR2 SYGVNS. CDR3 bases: TGTGCCAGCAGTGGTAGTGTTTCCTACGAGCAGTACTTC. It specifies CASSGSVSYEQYF.

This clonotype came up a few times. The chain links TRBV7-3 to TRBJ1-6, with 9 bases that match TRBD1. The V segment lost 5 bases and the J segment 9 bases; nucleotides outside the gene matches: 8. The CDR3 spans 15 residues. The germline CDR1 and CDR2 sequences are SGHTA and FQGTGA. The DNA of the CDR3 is TGTGCCAGCAGCCCCGGGACAGGGAAGGGTTCACCCCTCCACTTT. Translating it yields CASSPGTGKGSPLHF.

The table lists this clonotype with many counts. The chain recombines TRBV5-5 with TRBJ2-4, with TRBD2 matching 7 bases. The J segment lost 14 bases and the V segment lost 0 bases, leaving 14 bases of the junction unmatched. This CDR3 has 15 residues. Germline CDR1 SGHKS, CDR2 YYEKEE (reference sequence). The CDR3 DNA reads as TGTGCCAGCAGCTTGGGACCCTCCACTAGCGAAAACAAGTACTTC. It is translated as CASSLGPSTSENKYF.

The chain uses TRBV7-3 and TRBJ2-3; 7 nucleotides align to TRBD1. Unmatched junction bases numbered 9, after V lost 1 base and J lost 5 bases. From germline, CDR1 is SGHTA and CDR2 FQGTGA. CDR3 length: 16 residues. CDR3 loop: CASSLSLTGWGDTQYF. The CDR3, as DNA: TGTGCCAGCAGCTTAAGCCTGACAGGGTGGGGAGATACGCAGTATTTT.

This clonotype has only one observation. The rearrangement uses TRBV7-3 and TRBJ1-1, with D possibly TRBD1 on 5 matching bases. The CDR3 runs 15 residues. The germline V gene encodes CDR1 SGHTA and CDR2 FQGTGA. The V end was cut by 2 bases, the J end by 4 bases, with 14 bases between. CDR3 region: CASSLEPGGSTEAFF. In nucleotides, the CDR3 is TGTGCCAGCAGCTTAGAGCCCGGGGGGAGCACTGAAGCTTTCTTT.

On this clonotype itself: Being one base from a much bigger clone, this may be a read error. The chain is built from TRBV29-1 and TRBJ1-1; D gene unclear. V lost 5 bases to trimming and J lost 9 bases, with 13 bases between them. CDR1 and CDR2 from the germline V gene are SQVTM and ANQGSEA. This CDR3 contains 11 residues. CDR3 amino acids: CSVQRETKAFF. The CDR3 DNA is TGCAGCGTTCAGAGAGAGACTAAAGCTTTCTTT.

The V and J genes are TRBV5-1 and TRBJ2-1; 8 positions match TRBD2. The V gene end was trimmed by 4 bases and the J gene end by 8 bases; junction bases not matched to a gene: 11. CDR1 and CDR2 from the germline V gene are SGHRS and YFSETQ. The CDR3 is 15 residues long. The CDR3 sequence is CASSPSAGGTHEQFF. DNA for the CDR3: TGCGCCAGCAGCCCCTCTGCGGGAGGCACCCATGAGCAGTTCTTC.

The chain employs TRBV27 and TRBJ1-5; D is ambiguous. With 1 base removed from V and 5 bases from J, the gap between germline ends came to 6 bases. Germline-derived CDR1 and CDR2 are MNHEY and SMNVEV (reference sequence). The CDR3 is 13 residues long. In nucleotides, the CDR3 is TGTGCCAGCAGTTTATATTCCGATCAGCCCCAGCATTTT. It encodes CASSLYSDQPQHF.

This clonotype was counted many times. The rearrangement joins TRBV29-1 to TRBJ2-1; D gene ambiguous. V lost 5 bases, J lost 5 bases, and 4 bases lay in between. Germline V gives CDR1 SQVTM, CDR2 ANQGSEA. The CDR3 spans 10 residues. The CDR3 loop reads CSVRDNEQFF. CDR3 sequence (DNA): TGCAGCGTTCGAGACAATGAGCAGTTCTTC.

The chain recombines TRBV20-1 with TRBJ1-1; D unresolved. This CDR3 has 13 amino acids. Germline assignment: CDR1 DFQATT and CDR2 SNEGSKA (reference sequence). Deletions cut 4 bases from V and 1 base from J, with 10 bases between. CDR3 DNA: TGCAGTGCTAAGTATAACAAGAACACTGAAGCTTTCTTT. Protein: CSAKYNKNTEAFF.

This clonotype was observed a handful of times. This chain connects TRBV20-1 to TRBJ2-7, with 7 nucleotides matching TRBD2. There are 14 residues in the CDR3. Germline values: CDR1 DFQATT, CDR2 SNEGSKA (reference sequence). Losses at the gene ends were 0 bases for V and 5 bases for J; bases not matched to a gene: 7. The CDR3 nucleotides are TGCAGTGCTAGAGATTGGCGCGGGAGCGACGAGCAGTACTTC. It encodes CSARDWRGSDEQYF.

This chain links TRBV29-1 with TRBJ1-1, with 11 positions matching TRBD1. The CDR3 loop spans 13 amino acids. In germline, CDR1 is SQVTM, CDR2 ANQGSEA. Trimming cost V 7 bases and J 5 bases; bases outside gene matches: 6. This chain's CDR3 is CSANRDRGTEAFF. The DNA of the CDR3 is TGCAGCGCCAACCGGGACAGGGGGACTGAAGCTTTCTTT.

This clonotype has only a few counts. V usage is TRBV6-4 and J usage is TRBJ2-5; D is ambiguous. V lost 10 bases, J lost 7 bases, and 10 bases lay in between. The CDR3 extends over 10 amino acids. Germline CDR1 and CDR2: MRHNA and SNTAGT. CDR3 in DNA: TGTGCCACCCACTCAGGGACCCAGTACTTC. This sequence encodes CATHSGTQYF.

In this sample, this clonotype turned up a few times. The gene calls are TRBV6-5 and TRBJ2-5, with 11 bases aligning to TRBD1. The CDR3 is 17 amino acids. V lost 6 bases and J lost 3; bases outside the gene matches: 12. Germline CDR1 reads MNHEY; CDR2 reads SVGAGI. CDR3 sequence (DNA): TGTGCCAGCAGCTACGTTATCGGGACAGGGGGTAAAGAGACCCAGTACTTC. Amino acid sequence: CASSYVIGTGGKETQYF.

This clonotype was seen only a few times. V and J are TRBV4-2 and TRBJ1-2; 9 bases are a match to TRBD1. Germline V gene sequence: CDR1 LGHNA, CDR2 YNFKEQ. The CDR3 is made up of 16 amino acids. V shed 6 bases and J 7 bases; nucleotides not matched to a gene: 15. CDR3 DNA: TGTGCCAGCAGTCAAACCCAAGAGACAGGGGGTCGTGGCTACACCTTC. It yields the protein CASSQTQETGGRGYTF.

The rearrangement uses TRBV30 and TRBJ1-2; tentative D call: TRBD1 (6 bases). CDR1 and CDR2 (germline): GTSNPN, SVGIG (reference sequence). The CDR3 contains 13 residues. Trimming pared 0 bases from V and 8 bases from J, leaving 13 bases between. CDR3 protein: CAWSVGQTGGYTF. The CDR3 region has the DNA TGTGCCTGGAGTGTAGGACAGACAGGAGGCTACACCTTC.

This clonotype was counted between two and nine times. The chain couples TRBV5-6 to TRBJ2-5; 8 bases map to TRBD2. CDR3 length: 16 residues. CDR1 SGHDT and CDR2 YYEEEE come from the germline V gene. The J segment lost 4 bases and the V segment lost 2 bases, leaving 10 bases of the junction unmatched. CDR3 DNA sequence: TGTGCCAGCAGCTTCACGCCGGGGGGGCCTTTAGAGACCCAGTACTTC. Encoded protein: CASSFTPGGPLETQYF.

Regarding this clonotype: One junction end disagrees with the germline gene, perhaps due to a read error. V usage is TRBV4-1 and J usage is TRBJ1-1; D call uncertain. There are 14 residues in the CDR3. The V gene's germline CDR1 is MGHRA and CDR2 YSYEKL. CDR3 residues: CVSSQDRGNTEAFF. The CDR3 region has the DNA TGCGTCAGCAGCCAAGATCGAGGGAACACTGAAGCTTTCTTT.

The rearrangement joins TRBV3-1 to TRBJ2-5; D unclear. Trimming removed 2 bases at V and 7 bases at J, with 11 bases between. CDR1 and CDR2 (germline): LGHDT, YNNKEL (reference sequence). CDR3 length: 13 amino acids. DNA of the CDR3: TGTGCCAGCAGCCAACTAAGCTCAAGGACCCAGTACTTC. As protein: CASSQLSSRTQYF.

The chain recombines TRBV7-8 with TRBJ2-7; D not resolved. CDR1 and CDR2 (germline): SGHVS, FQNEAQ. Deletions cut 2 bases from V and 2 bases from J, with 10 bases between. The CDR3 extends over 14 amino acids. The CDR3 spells CASSLNEIPYEQYF. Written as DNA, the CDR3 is TGTGCCAGCAGCTTAAACGAGATCCCCTACGAGCAGTACTTC.

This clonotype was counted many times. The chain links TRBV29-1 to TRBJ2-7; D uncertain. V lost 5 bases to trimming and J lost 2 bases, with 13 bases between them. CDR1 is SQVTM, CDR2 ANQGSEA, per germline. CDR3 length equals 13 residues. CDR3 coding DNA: TGCAGCGTTAAGACGAAGGGCACCTACGAGCAGTACTTC. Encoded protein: CSVKTKGTYEQYF.

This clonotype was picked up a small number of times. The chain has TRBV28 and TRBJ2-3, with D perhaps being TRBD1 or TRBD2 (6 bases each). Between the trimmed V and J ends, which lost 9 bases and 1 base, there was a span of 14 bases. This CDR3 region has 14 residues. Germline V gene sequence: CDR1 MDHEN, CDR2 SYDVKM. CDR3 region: CASSGGRGTDTQYF. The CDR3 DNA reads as TGTGCCAGTTCCGGGGGCAGGGGCACAGATACGCAGTATTTT.

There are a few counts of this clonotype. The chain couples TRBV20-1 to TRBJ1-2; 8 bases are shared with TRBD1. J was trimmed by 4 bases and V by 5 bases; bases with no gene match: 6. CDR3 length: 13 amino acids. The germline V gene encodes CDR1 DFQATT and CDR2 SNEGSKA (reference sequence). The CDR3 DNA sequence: TGCAGTGCTTGGGACAGGCGGCTCTATGGCTACACCTTC. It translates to CSAWDRRLYGYTF.

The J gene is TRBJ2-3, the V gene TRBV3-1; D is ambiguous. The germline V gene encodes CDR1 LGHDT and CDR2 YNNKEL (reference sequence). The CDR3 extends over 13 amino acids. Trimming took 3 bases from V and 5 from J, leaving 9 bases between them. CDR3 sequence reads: CASSHQPGDTQYF. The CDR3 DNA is TGTGCCAGCAGCCACCAACCGGGAGATACGCAGTATTTT.

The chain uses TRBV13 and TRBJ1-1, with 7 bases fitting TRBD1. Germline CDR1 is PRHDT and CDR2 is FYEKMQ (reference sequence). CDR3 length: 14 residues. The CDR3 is CAVQTGALNTEAFF. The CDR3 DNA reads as TGTGCGGTGCAAACAGGGGCCTTGAACACTGAAGCTTTCTTT.